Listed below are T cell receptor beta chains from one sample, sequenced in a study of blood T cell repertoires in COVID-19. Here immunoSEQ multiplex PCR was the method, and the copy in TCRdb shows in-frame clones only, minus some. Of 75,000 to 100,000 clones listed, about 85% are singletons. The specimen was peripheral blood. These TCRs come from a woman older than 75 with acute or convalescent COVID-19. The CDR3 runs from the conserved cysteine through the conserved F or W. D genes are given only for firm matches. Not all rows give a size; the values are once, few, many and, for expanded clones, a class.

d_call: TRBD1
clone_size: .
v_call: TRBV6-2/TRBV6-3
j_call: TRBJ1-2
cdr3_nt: TGTGCCAGCAGATACGGACAGGGGGGTACTCAGACCTTC
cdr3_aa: CASRYGQGGTQTF

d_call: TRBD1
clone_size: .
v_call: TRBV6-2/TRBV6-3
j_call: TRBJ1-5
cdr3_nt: TGTGCCAGCAGTTCCGGGACAGGGGGACATCAGCCCCAGCATTTT
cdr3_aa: CASSSGTGGHQPQHF

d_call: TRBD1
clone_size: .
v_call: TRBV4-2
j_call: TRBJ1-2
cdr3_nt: TGTGCCAGCAGCTCCGGGACAGGCCACCTTTCAGGCTACACCTTC
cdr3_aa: CASSSGTGHLSGYTF

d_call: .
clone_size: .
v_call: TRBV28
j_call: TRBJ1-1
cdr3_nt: TGTGCCAGCAGTTTACTAGGACAGAGGGGCACTGAAGCTTTCTTT
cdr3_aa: CASSLLGQRGTEAFF

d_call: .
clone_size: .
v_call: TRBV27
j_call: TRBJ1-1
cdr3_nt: TGTGCCAGCAGTTTTGGGGGGAGGAACACTGAAGCTTTCTTT
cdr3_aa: CASSFGGRNTEAFF

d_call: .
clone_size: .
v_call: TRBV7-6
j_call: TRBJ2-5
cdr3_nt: TGTGCCAGCAGCTCCGTTTACCAAGAGACCCAGTACTTC
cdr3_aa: CASSSVYQETQYF

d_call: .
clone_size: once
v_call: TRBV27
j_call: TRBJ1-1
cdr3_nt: TGTGCCAGCAGTTTACGTGGGGGCGATGGGACTGAAGCTTTCTTT
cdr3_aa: CASSLRGGDGTEAFF

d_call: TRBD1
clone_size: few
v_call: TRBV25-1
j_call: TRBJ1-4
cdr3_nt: TGTGCCAGCAGTGTCACAGGGGGTGGCGAAAAACTGTTTTTT
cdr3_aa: CASSVTGGGEKLFF

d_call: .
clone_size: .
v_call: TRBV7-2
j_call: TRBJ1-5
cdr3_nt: TGTGCCAGCAGCTCAAGCAGGGTCGGCAATCAGCCCCAGCATTTT
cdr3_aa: CASSSSRVGNQPQHF

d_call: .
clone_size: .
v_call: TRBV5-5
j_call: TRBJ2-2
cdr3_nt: TGTGCCAGCAGCTTGGGTCTATACACCGGGGAGCTGTTTTTT
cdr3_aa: CASSLGLYTGELFF

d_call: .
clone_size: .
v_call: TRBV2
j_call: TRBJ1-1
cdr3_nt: TGTGCCAGCAGTGAAAACAGCCTGAACACTGAAGCTTTCTTT
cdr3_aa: CASSENSLNTEAFF

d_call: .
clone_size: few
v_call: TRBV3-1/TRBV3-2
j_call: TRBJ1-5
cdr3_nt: TGTGCCAGCAGCCAAGTCCCCGGGGGTTTAGGGCCCCAGCATTTT
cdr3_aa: CASSQVPGGLGPQHF

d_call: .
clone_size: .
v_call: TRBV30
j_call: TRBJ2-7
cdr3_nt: TGTGCCTGGAGTGGCGGTCTAACAGGGTCGCAGCAGTACTTC
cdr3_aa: CAWSGGLTGSQQYF

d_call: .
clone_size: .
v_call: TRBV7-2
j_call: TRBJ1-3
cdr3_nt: TGTGCCAGCAGCTTAGATACCAGGGGCTCTGGAAACACCATATATTTT
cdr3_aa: CASSLDTRGSGNTIYF

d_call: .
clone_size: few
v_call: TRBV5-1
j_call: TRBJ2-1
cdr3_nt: TGCGCCAGCAGCTTGGCAGGGACCTACAATGAGCAGTTCTTC
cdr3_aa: CASSLAGTYNEQFF

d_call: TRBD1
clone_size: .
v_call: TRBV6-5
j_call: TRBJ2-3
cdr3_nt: TGTGCCAGCAGTTGGGACAGGACCACAGATACGCAGTATTTT
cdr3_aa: CASSWDRTTDTQYF

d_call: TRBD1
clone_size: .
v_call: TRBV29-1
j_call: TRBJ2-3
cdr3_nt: TGCAGCGTTCTGGACAGGGCTGGAGATACGCAGTATTTT
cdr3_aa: CSVLDRAGDTQYF

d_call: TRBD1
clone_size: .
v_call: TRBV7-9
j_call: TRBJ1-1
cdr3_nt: TGTGCCAGCAGCCCGACAGGGGGGAACACTGAAGCTTTCTTT
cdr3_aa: CASSPTGGNTEAFF

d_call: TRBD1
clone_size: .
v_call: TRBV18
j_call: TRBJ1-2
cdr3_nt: TGTGCCAGCTCGCAGGGGATCCGAGGGGGCCCGGGGGGCTACACCTTC
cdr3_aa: CASSQGIRGGPGGYTF

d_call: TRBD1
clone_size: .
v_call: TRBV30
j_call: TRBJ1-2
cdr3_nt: TGTGCCTGGAGCAGCAGGGGGACGAATGGCTACACCTTC
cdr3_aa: CAWSSRGTNGYTF

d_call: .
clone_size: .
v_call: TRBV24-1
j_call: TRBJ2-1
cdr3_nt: TGTGCCACCAGTACAGGATACAATGAGCAGTTCTTC
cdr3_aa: CATSTGYNEQFF

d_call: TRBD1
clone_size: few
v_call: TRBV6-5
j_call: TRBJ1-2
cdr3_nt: TGTGCCAGCAGCGGACAGGGGAAAGGTGGCTACACCTTC
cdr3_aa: CASSGQGKGGYTF

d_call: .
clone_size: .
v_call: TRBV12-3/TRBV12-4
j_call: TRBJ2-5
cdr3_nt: TGTGCCAGCAGTTTAGGGCTCAAAGAGACCCAGTACTTC
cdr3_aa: CASSLGLKETQYF

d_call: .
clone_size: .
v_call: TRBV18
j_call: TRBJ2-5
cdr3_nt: TGTGCCAGCTCACCGGGCAGGGCAAATCTCCAAGAGACCCAGTACTTC
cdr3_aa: CASSPGRANLQETQYF

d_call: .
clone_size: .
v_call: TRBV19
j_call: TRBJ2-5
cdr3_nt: TGTGCCAGTAGTGCCCAGGTCCTTGAGACCCAGTACTTC
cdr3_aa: CASSAQVLETQYF

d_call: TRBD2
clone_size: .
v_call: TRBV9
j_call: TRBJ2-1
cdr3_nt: TGTGCCAGCAGCGCCAGCGGGGGGGCACCTGAGCAGTTCTTC
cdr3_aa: CASSASGGAPEQFF

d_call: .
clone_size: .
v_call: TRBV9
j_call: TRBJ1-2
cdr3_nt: TGTGCCAGCAGCCCGAGACAGACTCCCTATGGCTACACCTTC
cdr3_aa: CASSPRQTPYGYTF

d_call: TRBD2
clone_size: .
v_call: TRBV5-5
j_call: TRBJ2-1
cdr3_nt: TGTGCCAGCAGCTTTCGACTAGCGGGGAGGGATGAGCAGTTCTTC
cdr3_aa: CASSFRLAGRDEQFF

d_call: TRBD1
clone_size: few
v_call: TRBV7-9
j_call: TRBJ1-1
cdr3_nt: TGTGCCAGCAGCTCCGGATCGCTCGGGACAGGGGTCACTGAAGCTTTCTTT
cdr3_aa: CASSSGSLGTGVTEAFF

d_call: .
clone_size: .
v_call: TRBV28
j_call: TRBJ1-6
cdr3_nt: TGTGCCAGCAGTGAAGACAGATATAATTCACCCCTCCACTTT
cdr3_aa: CASSEDRYNSPLHF

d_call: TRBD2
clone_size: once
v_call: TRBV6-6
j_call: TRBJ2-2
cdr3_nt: TGTGCCAGCAGTTACACGGGGGGCACCGGGGAGCTGTTTTTT
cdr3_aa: CASSYTGGTGELFF

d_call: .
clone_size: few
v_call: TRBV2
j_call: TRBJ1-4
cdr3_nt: TGTGCCAGCAGTGTCTGGAGAGTCGGTGAAAAACTGTTTTTT
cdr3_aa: CASSVWRVGEKLFF

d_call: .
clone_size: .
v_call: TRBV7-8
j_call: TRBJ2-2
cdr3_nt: TGTGCCAGCAGCCCTACCGGACTTCTCCACACCGGGGAGCTGTTTTTT
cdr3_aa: CASSPTGLLHTGELFF

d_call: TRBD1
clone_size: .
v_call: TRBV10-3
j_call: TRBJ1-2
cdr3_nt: TGTGCCATCTGGAGCGGGACAGGGGGCTCTGGCTACACCTTC
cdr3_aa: CAIWSGTGGSGYTF

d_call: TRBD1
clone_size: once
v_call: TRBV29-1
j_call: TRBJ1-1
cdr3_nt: TGCAGCGCGGAGTTGGGACCGGGACAGGGCGTACGAGCTTTCTTT
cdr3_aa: CSAELGPGQGVRAFF

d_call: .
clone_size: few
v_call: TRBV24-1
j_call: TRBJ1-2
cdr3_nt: TGTGCCACCAGTGACCAGGATGGTGGCCACACCTTC
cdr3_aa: CATSDQDGGHTF

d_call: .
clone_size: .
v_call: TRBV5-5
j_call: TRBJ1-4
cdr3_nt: TGTGCCAGCAGCTTGGGACACCTTAATGAAAAACTGTTTTTT
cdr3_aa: CASSLGHLNEKLFF

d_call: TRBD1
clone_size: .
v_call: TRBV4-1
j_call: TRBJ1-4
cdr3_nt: TGCGCCAGCAGCCAAGATGGGACAGGAACGAGTGAAAAACTGTTTTTT
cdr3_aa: CASSQDGTGTSEKLFF

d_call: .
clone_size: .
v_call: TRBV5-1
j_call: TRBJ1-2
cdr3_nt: TGCGCCAGCAGTCGTGACACAGGCCTTATTAGGGGCTACACCTTC
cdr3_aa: CASSRDTGLIRGYTF

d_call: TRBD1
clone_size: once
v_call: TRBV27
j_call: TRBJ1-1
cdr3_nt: TGTGCCAGCAGTTTAAGACAGGGATATACTGAAGCTTTCTTT
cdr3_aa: CASSLRQGYTEAFF

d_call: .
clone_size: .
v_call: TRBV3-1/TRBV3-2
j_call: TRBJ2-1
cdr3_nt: TGTGCCAGCAGCCAAGATTCCCGGTCCTACAATGAGCAGTTCTTC
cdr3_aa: CASSQDSRSYNEQFF

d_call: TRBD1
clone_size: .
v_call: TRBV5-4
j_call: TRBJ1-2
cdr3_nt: TGTGCCAGCAGCTCCGGGGGCGGACAGGGAGGCTATGGCTACACCTTC
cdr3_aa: CASSSGGGQGGYGYTF

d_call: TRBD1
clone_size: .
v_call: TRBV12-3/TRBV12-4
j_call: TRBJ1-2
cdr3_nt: TGTGCCAGCACTCGACAGGGGAACTATGGCTACACCTTC
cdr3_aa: CASTRQGNYGYTF

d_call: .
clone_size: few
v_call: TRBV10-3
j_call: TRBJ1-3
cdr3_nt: TGTGCCATCAGTGAATCAGGGGTCGGAAACACCATATATTTT
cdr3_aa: CAISESGVGNTIYF

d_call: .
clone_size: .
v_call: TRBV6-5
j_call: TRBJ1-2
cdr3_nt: TGTGCCAGCAGTTCCTACTATGGCTACACCTTC
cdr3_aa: CASSSYYGYTF

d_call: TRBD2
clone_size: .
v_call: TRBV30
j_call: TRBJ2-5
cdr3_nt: TGTGCCTCAGAGGGGACTAGCGGGCAAGAGACCCAGTACTTC
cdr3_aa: CASEGTSGQETQYF

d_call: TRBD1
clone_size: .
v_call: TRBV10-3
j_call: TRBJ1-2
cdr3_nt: TGTGCCATCAGTGAGCGGGACAGGGACTATGGCTACACCTTC
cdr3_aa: CAISERDRDYGYTF

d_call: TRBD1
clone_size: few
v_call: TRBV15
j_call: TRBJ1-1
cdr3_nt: TGTGCCACCAGCAGAGAGGACAGGGTCGAGAACACTGAAGCTTTCTTT
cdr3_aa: CATSREDRVENTEAFF

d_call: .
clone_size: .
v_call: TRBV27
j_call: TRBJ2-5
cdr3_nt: TGTGCCAGCAGTTTCGGGTCTCAAGAGACCCAGTACTTC
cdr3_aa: CASSFGSQETQYF

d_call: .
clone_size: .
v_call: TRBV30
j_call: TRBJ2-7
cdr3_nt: TGTGCCTGGAGTGATAACGAGCAGTACTTC
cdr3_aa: CAWSDNEQYF

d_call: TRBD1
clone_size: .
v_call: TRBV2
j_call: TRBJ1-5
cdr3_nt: TGTGCCAGCAGTAAAGGGACAGGGGGCAATCAGCCCCAGCATTTT
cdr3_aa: CASSKGTGGNQPQHF

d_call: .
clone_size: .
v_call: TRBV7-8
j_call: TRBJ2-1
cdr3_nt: TGTGCCAGCAGCTTAGGGCCTCAGAATGAGCAGTTCTTC
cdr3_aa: CASSLGPQNEQFF

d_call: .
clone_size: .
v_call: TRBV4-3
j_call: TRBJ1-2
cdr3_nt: TGCGCCAGCAGCCAAGAATCGACCAGGGCAACCTATGGCTACACCTTC
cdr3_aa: CASSQESTRATYGYTF

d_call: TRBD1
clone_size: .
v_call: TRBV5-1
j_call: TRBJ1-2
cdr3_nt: TGCGCCAGCAGCTCGACAGGGTCGGACTATGGCTACACCTTC
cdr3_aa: CASSSTGSDYGYTF

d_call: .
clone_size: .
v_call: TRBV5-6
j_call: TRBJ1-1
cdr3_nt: TGTGCCAGCAGCCAGAACACTGAAGCTTTCTTT
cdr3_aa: CASSQNTEAFF

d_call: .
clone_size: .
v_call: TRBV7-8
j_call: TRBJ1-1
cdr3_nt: TGTGCCAGCAGCTTAGGGGCTTTCACTGAAGCTTTCTTT
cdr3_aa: CASSLGAFTEAFF

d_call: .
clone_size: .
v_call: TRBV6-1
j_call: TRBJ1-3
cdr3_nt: TGTGCCAGCAGTGAATACGGGGCTGGAAACACCATATATTTT
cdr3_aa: CASSEYGAGNTIYF

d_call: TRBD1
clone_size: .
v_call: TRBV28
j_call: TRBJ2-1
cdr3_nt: TGTGCCAGCAGTCGAAGGGGCTGGGACAGGGATGGCAATGAGCAGTTCTTC
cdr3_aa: CASSRRGWDRDGNEQFF

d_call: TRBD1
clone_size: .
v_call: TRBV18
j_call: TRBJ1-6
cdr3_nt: TGTGCCAGCTCACCCTCTCAACAGGGGGGGAATTCACCCCTCCACTTT
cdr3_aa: CASSPSQQGGNSPLHF